This T cell receptor beta chain was documented in a study of response to subunit inactivated influenza vaccine. Regarding the study as a whole: Only a handful of new T cells, the authors suggested, are recruited with each seasonal influenza vaccination.

V lost 2 bases and J 1 base, leaving 10 bases between the germline ends. The CDR3 has 15 amino acids. TCRdb re-called the RT-PCR reads through MiXCR, storing one row per CDR3 protein. The sample consists of over 800,000 distinct CDR3 sequences, around 20% of them appearing once. This clonotype occurred a few times. Antigen unknown. The genes are TRBV12-3 or TRBV12-4 and TRBJ2-3; perhaps TRBD2 as D (5 bases). The origin of this receptor is a man over 45 who received an inactivated influenza vaccine. Sequencing was performed on PBMCs from blood, taken around 5 days after vaccination. The CDR3, as DNA: TGTGCCAGCAGTTTATCGGCGAGGGGCACAGATACGCAGTATTTT. Its translation: CASSLSARGTDTQYF.